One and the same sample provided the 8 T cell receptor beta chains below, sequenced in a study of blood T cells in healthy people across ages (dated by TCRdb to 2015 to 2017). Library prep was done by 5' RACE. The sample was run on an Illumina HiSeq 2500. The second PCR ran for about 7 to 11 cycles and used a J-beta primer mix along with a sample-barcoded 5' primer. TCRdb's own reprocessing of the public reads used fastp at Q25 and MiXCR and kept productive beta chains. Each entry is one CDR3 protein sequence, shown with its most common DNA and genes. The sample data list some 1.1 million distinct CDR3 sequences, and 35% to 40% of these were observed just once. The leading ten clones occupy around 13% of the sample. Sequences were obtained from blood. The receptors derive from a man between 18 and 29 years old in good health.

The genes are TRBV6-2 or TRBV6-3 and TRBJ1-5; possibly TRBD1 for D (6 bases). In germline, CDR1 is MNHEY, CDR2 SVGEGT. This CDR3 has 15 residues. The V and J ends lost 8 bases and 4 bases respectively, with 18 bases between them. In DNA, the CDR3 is TGTGCCAGCTTGGCCCAGGGGTTGGGGAATCAGCCCCAGCATTTT. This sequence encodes CASLAQGLGNQPQHF.

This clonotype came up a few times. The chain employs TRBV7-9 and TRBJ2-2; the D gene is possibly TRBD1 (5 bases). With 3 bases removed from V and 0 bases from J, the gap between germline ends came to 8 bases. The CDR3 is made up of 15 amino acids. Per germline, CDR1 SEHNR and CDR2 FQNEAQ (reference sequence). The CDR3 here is CASSLTDANTGELFF. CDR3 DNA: TGTGCCAGCAGCTTGACAGATGCGAACACCGGGGAGCTGTTTTTT.

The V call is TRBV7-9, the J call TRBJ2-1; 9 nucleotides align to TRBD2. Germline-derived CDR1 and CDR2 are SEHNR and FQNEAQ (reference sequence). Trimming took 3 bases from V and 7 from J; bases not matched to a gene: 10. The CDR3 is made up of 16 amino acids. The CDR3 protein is CASSLNAGGTRNEQFF. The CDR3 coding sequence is TGTGCCAGCAGCTTGAACGCGGGGGGGACGAGGAATGAGCAGTTCTTC. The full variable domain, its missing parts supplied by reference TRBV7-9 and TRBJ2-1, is DTGVSQNPRHKITKRGQNVTFRCDPISEHNRLYWYRQTLGQGPEFLTYFQNEAQLEKSRLLSDRFSAERPKGSFSTLEIQRTEQGDSAMYLCASSLNAGGTRNEQFFGPGTRLTVL.

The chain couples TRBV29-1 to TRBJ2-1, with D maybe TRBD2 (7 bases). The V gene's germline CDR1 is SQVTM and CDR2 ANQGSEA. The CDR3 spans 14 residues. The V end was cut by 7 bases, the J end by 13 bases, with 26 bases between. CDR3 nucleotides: TGCAGCGCCGAACGAGCGGGAAACACAGGGACCCAGTTCTTC. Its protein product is CSAERAGNTGTQFF.

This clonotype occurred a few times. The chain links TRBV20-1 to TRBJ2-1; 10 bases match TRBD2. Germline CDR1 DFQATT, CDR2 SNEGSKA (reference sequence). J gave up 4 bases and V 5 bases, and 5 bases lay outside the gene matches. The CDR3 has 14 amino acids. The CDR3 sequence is CSAPLAGRYNEQFF. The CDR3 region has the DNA TGCAGTGCTCCACTAGCGGGGCGATACAATGAGCAGTTCTTC.

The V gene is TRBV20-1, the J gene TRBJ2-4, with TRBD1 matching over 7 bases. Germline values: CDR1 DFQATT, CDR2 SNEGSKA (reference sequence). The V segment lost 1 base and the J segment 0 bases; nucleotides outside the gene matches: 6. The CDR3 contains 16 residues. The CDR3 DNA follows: TGCAGTGCTAGAGCCCAGACAGGGTTAGCCAAAAACATTCAGTACTTC. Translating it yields CSARAQTGLAKNIQYF.

The CDR3 loop reads CASSSGQGKSPLHF. The CDR3 DNA is TGTGCCAGCAGCTCGGGACAGGGGAAGTCACCCCTCCACTTT. The chain employs TRBV7-2 and TRBJ1-6; 10 positions agree with TRBD1. The CDR3 covers 14 residues. Germline V CDR1 and CDR2: SGHTA, FQGNSA. The ends lost 4 bases at V and 10 bases at J; junction bases unmatched: 4.

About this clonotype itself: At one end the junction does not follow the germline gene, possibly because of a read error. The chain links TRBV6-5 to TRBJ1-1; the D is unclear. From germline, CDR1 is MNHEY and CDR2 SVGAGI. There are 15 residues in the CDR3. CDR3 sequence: CACSTAGRLNTEAFF. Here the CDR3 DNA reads TGTGCCTGCAGTACTGCCGGGAGATTGAACACTGAAGCTTTCTTT.